This T cell receptor beta chain was recovered during a study of blood T cell repertoires in COVID-19. Study summary: Both acute and convalescent COVID-19 samples were obtained from the United States, Italy and Spain. T cells, B-cell-depleted T cells, or PBMCs supplied cDNA or gDNA.

Authors' methods: The authors estimated nucleated cell counts from reference gene primer amplification. Assay used: immunoSEQ multiplex PCR; TCRdb lists only in-frame clones, some missing. V, J and clone size are taken as reported in that table, and D and trimming were inferred from the DNA itself. This sample has approximately 85,000 clones, with around four fifths found just once. V lost 3 bases and J lost 2, with 4 bases in between. The V gene's germline CDR1 is SGHTA and CDR2 FQGNSA. The CDR3 is made up of 12 amino acids. The sequence derives from a human donor in a cohort sampled during active COVID-19. The sequenced sample consisted of peripheral blood. The rearrangement joins TRBV7-2 to TRBJ1-1, with D uncertain. This CDR3 reads CASSFINTEAFF. As DNA, the CDR3 is TGTGCCAGCAGCTTTATAAACACTGAAGCTTTCTTT.